This TCR beta chain was found in a study of T cells in Graves' hyperthyroidism and ophthalmopathy (dated by TCRdb to the late 2010s). Regarding the study in general: Peripheral blood samples were taken at the time of initial diagnosis, prior to any treatment. TCR V-J signatures able to tell the groups apart were searched for in a discovery cohort of 100 or so patients, of whom more than 40 had Graves' ophthalmopathy and about 60 had stable Graves' hyperthyroidism. Prospective prediction of ophthalmopathy was tested in an independent validation cohort of 18 hyperthyroidism patients and approximately 17 patients who later progressed to ophthalmopathy. The approximately 95 discovery patients were divided at random into training and test sets in a 7:3 ratio. The study also compared thyroid tissue and blood T-cell repertoires from a handful of Graves' hyperthyroidism patients. After sampling, hyperthyroidism patients received methimazole starting at 30 mg daily, and ophthalmopathy patients received high-dose intravenous methylprednisolone. The paper reports TCR Vbeta CDR3 sequencing of over 120 peripheral blood samples: approximately 41 ophthalmopathy, some 80 hyperthyroidism and approximately 17 progressor patients.

This clonotype was seen many times. This clone's antigen is unknown. One base away there is no much larger clone; base qualities are not given. Amplification of TCR beta CDR3 regions was carried out from RNA transcripts. The TCR CDR3 was subjected to a first round of RT-PCR using the HTBI primer set and the Qiagen OneStep RT-PCR kit. The libraries were constructed in a second round of multiplex PCR and then size-selected and purified. The libraries were sequenced on an Illumina HiSeq2000 using paired-end 100 bp reads. The original methods were these. SOAPnuke was used to process the raw data, with reads discarded if the reads contained adapters or uncalled bases, had a mean Phred below 15, or lacked an exact constant-primer or identifier match. COPE v1.2.5 was used to merge the high-quality paired reads, and each unique nucleotide sequence was defined as a clonotype. MiTCR v1.1 was used to align clonotypes to the IMGT TRBV, TRBD and TRBJ reference segments. The analysis was restricted to V-J combinations with a frequency above 0.0001, which together covered 99% to 99.2% of the repertoires. The TCS score was defined as F50 (clonal expansion) divided by E x V (chaos), with BLOSUM62-based TCRdist calculated between CDR3 peptides within each V-J. Welch's t-statistics and random forest reduced fewer than 550 V-J features to 10 to 15, which were used in a naive Bayes classifier (R e1071). Clones were called with MiXCR by TCRdb after fastp trimmed the public reads at Q25, and only in-frame beta chains were retained. When rows share a CDR3 protein, they turn into one entry using the most common DNA and genes. None of the V and J calls come from the authors' own analysis; TCRdb made them. In this sample the table shows about 400,000 distinct CDR3 sequences, about 14% of which occur a single time. The ten largest clones capture 28% of the sample.

What the authors observed across the whole study: Sample size was not statistically predetermined, and investigators were not blinded to group allocation. In validation, the model predicted progression to ophthalmopathy a median of approximately 6.3 months before onset, with roughly 70% sensitivity and 72.22% specificity. Most expanded thyroid clonotypes (frequency above 0.001) were also detected in blood, a finding suggesting that blood repertoires may reflect thyroid immune responses. A model built on a 13 V-J signature distinguished ophthalmopathy from stable hyperthyroidism, reaching 87.88% sensitivity and around 81% specificity in cross-validation and 80%/75% in testing.

Ophthalmopathy patients had moderately to severely active disease, Clinical Activity Score of at least 3, NOSPECS grade of at least 4, and duration under 3 months. Exclusion was applied to patients with uncontrolled infections, other autoimmune diseases, pregnancy or lactation. Diagnoses were based on clinical symptoms, serum thyroxine and TRAb, thyroid ultrasound and orbital computed tomography. PBMCs were isolated from about 10 ml of fresh peripheral blood by Ficoll-Paque density gradient centrifugation. Total RNA was extracted with Trizol reagent, and quality was checked on an Agilent 2100 Bioanalyzer. Material: blood. This TCR derives from a man aged 50 to 59 with Graves' ophthalmopathy.

In nucleotides, the sequence is TGTGCCAGCAGCGAGGACCCCCTTCTTAACTATGGCTACACCTTC. It codes for CASSEDPLLNYGYTF. The V gene is TRBV9 and the J gene is TRBJ1-2; no D gene can be assigned with confidence. From the germline V gene, CDR1 is SGDLS and CDR2 is YYNGEE. The CDR3 covers 15 residues, taking in both the cysteine and the phenylalanine. The retained sequence is limited to the CDR3, 45 bases, with the frame set at the first base. Trimming costs V 3 bases and J 1 base, and their ends lie 13 bases apart. Here the CDR3 is joined to the reference TRBV9 and TRBJ1-2 genes, and the full variable domain is: DSGVTQTPKHLITATGQRVTLRCSPRSGDLSVYWYQQSLDQGLQFLIQYYNGEERAKGNILERFSAQQFPDLHSELNLSSLELGDSALYFCASSEDPLLNYGYTFGSGTRLTVV.